This entry lists 20 T cell receptor beta chains sequenced from one sample in a study of blood T cell repertoires in COVID-19. Only in-frame clones appear in the TCRdb table, and some are missing; sequencing was by immunoSEQ multiplex PCR. The sample has roughly 280,000 clones, roughly 80% seen once; the top ten hold 3.5% to 5.5%. Sequencing input: peripheral blood. The receptors originated from a man aged 55 to 70 who had recovered from COVID-19.

V and J are TRBV6-1 and TRBJ1-5, with D maybe TRBD1 (5 bases). This CDR3 contains 16 residues. Germline V gives CDR1 MNHNS, CDR2 SASEGT. V dropped 3 bases and J dropped 3 bases, with 15 bases sitting between them. The CDR3 nucleotides read TGTGCCAGCAGTGATGGGGCGCGGGGGAACAATCAGCCCCAGCATTTT. It codes for CASSDGARGNNQPQHF.

This clone was counted a few times. The chain uses TRBV3-1 (or the pseudogene TRBV3-2) and TRBJ2-7; TRBD2 matches at 9 bases. Germline V gene sequence: CDR1 LGHDT, CDR2 YNNKEL (reference sequence). V lost 3 bases, J lost 4 bases, and 13 bases stayed unmatched. CDR3 length equals 17 residues. The CDR3 nucleotides are TGTGCCAGCAGCCACGTCCTGACTAGCGGTGGTGGGTACGAGCAGTACTTC. It is translated as CASSHVLTSGGGYEQYF.

The chain combines TRBV19 with TRBJ1-2, with 9 bases matching TRBD1. This CDR3 is built from 15 residues. Germline loops: CDR1 LNHDA, CDR2 SQIVND (reference sequence). V shed 5 bases and J 7 bases; nucleotides not matched to a gene: 11. The CDR3 here is CASSVPRQGGGGYTF. The DNA of the CDR3 is TGTGCCAGTAGTGTGCCCCGACAGGGGGGCGGTGGCTACACCTTC.

The J gene is TRBJ1-1, the V gene TRBV29-1; TRBD1 aligns across 8 bases. The CDR3 is 13 amino acids. V was clipped by 6 bases and J by 5 bases; unmatched bases: 8. Germline V gene sequence: CDR1 SQVTM, CDR2 ANQGSEA. The CDR3 region is CSVGHTGGTEAFF. For the CDR3, the DNA is TGCAGCGTAGGACACACAGGGGGTACTGAAGCTTTCTTT.

This clone was seen only a few times. The chain carries TRBV27 and TRBJ1-4; D remains unclear. Germline lookup yields CDR1 MNHEY and CDR2 SMNVEV (reference sequence). CDR3 size: 10 residues. CDR3 DNA sequence: TGTGGGATGACACCCGAAAAACTGTTTTTT. Translation: CGMTPEKLFF. Combining the CDR3 with reference TRBV27 and TRBJ1-4 gives the whole variable domain EAQVTQNPRYLITVTGKKLTVTCSQNMNHEYMSWYRQDPGLGLRQIYYSMNVEVTDKGDVPEGYKVSRKEKRNFPLILESPSPNQTSLYFCGMTPEKLFFGSGTQLSVL.

The V call is TRBV5-5, the J call TRBJ2-2; 8 bases map to TRBD2. The CDR3 runs to 16 residues. Trimming removed 0 bases from V and 2 bases from J; junction bases left unmatched: 3. The germline V gene encodes CDR1 SGHKS and CDR2 YYEKEE (reference sequence). CDR3 DNA sequence: TGTGCCAGCAGCTTGGTAGCGGGGAGCAACACCGGGGAGCTGTTTTTT. It translates to CASSLVAGSNTGELFF.

J is TRBJ2-2 and V is TRBV27; D possibly corresponds to TRBD2 (5 bases). The CDR3 sequence is 15 residues long. V was shortened by 2 bases and J by 3 bases, with 10 bases between the two germline ends. CDR1 is MNHEY and CDR2 is SMNVEV in the germline V gene (reference sequence). For the CDR3, the DNA is TGTGCCAGCAGTTTAGGGCTAGCAGACACCGGGGAGCTGTTTTTT. It is translated as CASSLGLADTGELFF.

The chain carries TRBV10-3 and TRBJ2-1; D is unresolved. This CDR3 has 15 residues. The germline CDR1 and CDR2 sequences are ENHRY and SYGVKD. The ends were cut back, 2 bases at V and 3 bases at J, with 11 bases in the middle. CDR3 bases: TGTGCCATCAGTGAGGTGTTAGCTTTCTACAATGAGCAGTTCTTC. Translation gives CAISEVLAFYNEQFF.

V is TRBV18 and J is TRBJ2-7; 8 nucleotides agree with TRBD2. Germline CDR1 reads KGHSH; CDR2 reads LQKENI. There are 15 residues in the CDR3. Losses at the gene ends were 4 bases for V and 2 bases for J; bases not matched to a gene: 7. The CDR3 is CASSLSGLGTYEQYF. For the CDR3, the DNA is TGTGCCAGCTCACTATCGGGACTAGGGACCTACGAGCAGTACTTC.

The chain is built from TRBV7-8 and TRBJ2-3; maybe TRBD1 (5 bases). This CDR3 is built from 11 residues. Germline V gives CDR1 SGHVS, CDR2 FQNEAQ. Trimming cost V 5 bases and J 6 bases, with 6 bases left between them. The CDR3 reads CASSRGDTQYF. In DNA form, the CDR3 reads TGTGCCAGCAGCAGGGGTGATACGCAGTATTTT.

This clone has only one observation. V and J are TRBV14 and TRBJ2-3, with D perhaps matching TRBD2 (6 bases). Germline V CDR1 and CDR2: SGHDN, FVKESK. The CDR3 runs to 12 residues. Trimming left V 1 base short and J 11 bases short, with 10 bases between. In DNA, the CDR3 is TGTGCCAGCAGCCAAGGGTGGGACTGGCAGTATTTT. This gives the protein CASSQGWDWQYF.

The genes are TRBV30 and TRBJ2-1; the D gene is possibly TRBD1 (7 bases). The germline gives CDR1 GTSNPN, CDR2 SVGIG (reference sequence). Trimming removed 2 bases at V and 4 bases at J, with 12 bases between. The CDR3 totals 14 residues. The CDR3 reads CAWSRDSGYNEQFF. The CDR3 DNA is TGTGCCTGGAGTAGGGACAGCGGGTACAATGAGCAGTTCTTC.

The rearrangement joins TRBV9 to TRBJ2-3; 8 nucleotides line up with TRBD1. The V gene end was trimmed by 4 bases and the J gene end by 0 bases; junction bases not matched to a gene: 4. This CDR3 comprises 15 residues. The germline gives CDR1 SGDLS, CDR2 YYNGEE. The CDR3, as DNA: TGTGCCAGCAGCTCCAGACAGGGGAGCACAGATACGCAGTATTTT. It yields the protein CASSSRQGSTDTQYF. Based on the CDR3 plus reference TRBV9 and TRBJ2-3, the full variable domain is DSGVTQTPKHLITATGQRVTLRCSPRSGDLSVYWYQQSLDQGLQFLIQYYNGEERAKGNILERFSAQQFPDLHSELNLSSLELGDSALYFCASSSRQGSTDTQYFGPGTRLTVL.

The rearrangement uses TRBV19 and TRBJ1-1, with D perhaps TRBD1 (5 bases). The length of the CDR3 is 14 residues. Germline CDR1 and CDR2: LNHDA and SQIVND (reference sequence). With 2 bases removed from V and 10 bases from J, the gap between germline ends came to 17 bases. CDR3 sequence reads: CASSIRGATQTAFF. The CDR3, as DNA: TGTGCCAGTAGTATAAGGGGTGCGACTCAAACAGCTTTCTTT. Combining the CDR3 with reference TRBV19 and TRBJ1-1 gives the whole variable domain DGGITQSPKYLFRKEGQNVTLSCEQNLNHDAMYWYRQDPGQGLRLIYYSQIVNDFQKGDIAEGYSVSREKKESFPLTVTSAQKNPTAFYLCASSIRGATQTAFFGQGTRLTVV.

This clone showed up just once. This sequence joins TRBV4-1 and TRBJ2-7, with 9 bases lining up with TRBD1. The V gene's germline CDR1 is MGHRA and CDR2 YSYEKL. This CDR3 contains 16 residues. Trimming removed 2 bases from V and 3 bases from J; junction bases left unmatched: 8. Here the CDR3 reads CASSQRTNRGLYEQYF. The CDR3 DNA reads as TGCGCCAGCAGCCAACGAACCAACAGGGGGCTCTACGAGCAGTACTTC.

This sequence joins TRBV5-4 and TRBJ2-5; tentatively, D is TRBD2 (6 bases). The CDR3 sequence is 15 residues long. Germline V gene lookup returns CDR1 SGHNT and CDR2 YYREEE (reference sequence). The V end lost 0 bases, the J end lost 1 base, and 10 bases lay between the germline ends. This CDR3 reads CASSLVGTGQETQYF. The CDR3 coding sequence is TGTGCCAGCAGCTTGGTGGGGACTGGCCAAGAGACCCAGTACTTC.

CDR3: CASSPDRRRAADTQYF. DNA for the CDR3: TGTGCCAGCTCACCAGACCGAAGGAGGGCAGCAGATACGCAGTATTTT. The chain combines TRBV18 with TRBJ2-3, with D maybe TRBD2 (6 bases). The CDR3 runs to 16 residues. Germline V gene sequence: CDR1 KGHSH, CDR2 LQKENI. The V and J ends lost 2 bases and 4 bases respectively, with 16 bases between them.

This clone has just a few counts. V usage is TRBV12-3 or TRBV12-4 and J usage is TRBJ2-4, with 7 positions matching TRBD1. CDR3 length: 13 residues. J lost 8 bases, V lost 6 bases, and 7 bases had no gene match. CDR3 nucleotides: TGTGCCAGCAGGAGACGAGACAGGGACATTCAGTACTTC. Amino acid sequence: CASRRRDRDIQYF.

The rearrangement uses TRBV7-6 and TRBJ1-3; 7 nucleotides line up with TRBD1. CDR3 length: 16 amino acids. Germline CDR1 is SGHVS and CDR2 is FNYEAQ. Losses at the gene ends were 4 bases for V and 0 bases for J; bases not matched to a gene: 6. In DNA, the CDR3 is TGTGCCAGCAGCTCGAGACAGGGACCCTCTGGAAACACCATATATTTT. This translates into CASSSRQGPSGNTIYF.

The chain uses TRBV6-1 and TRBJ2-6; D ambiguous. The germline CDR1 and CDR2 sequences are MNHNS and SASEGT. V was cut by 3 bases and J by 7 bases, with 16 bases left in between. This CDR3 has 16 residues. The CDR3 is CASSDLGLSRANVLTF. CDR3 bases: TGTGCCAGCAGTGATCTCGGGTTGTCTAGAGCCAACGTCCTGACTTTC.